The 25 T cell receptor beta chains below all came from one sample that was sequenced in a study of blood T cells in healthy people across ages. Primers used in a second PCR of about 6 to 11 cycles were a sample-barcoded 5' primer and a J-beta primer mix. TCRdb analysed the 5' RACE reads with MiXCR anew, one entry per CDR3 protein. The sample lists 1.5 million to 1.8 million distinct CDR3 sequences; roughly 43% were seen once. Source material: blood. The receptors stem from a woman aged 18-29 years in good health.

The chain links TRBV20-1 to TRBJ2-1; D tentatively reads TRBD1 or TRBD2 (5 bases each). Trimming left V 3 bases short and J 0 bases short, with 12 bases between. CDR1 and CDR2 (germline): DFQATT, SNEGSKA (reference sequence). This CDR3 has 15 amino acids. CDR3 protein: CSASVSGTSYNEQFF. Here the CDR3 DNA reads TGCAGTGCTAGTGTCTCCGGGACCTCCTACAATGAGCAGTTCTTC.

The chain is built from TRBV27 and TRBJ2-5; 9 positions agree with TRBD1. The better agreement between TRBJ2-7 and the DNA end casts doubt on the J call. This CDR3 spans 15 amino acids. The germline V gene has CDR1 MNHEY and CDR2 SMNVEV (reference sequence). The CDR3 loop reads CASSFGTGPNYEQYF. Here the CDR3 DNA reads TGTGCCAGCAGTTTCGGGACAGGGCCCAACTACGAGCAGTACTTC.

The chain has TRBV7-2 and TRBJ1-2; 9 positions agree with TRBD1. Germline assignment: CDR1 SGHTA and CDR2 FQGNSA. V was clipped by 1 base and J by 0 bases; unmatched bases: 6. The CDR3 sequence is 17 residues long. The CDR3 sequence is CASSLEDRGRANYGYTF. CDR3 bases: TGTGCCAGCAGCTTAGAGGACAGGGGTAGAGCTAACTATGGCTACACCTTC.

This clonotype appeared a single time. V gene TRBV5-6 combines with J gene TRBJ2-2; no clear D. Germline CDR1 reads SGHDT; CDR2 reads YYEEEE. Trimming cost V 0 bases and J 2 bases, with 11 bases left between them. The CDR3 is made up of 16 amino acids. The CDR3 nucleotides read TGTGCCAGCAGCTTGGACAGTTTTTCCAACACCGGGGAGCTGTTTTTT. As protein: CASSLDSFSNTGELFF.

This clonotype has just a few counts. V and J are TRBV9 and TRBJ2-1; 10 bases fit TRBD2. Unmatched junction bases numbered 5, after V lost 1 base and J lost 4 bases. The CDR3 contains 16 residues. Germline loops: CDR1 SGDLS, CDR2 YYNGEE. The CDR3 DNA reads TGTGCCAGCAGCGTAACAGCGGGAGGGCCTTACAATGAGCAGTTCTTC. Its translation: CASSVTAGGPYNEQFF. The full variable domain, with the rest looked up from reference TRBV9 and TRBJ2-1, is DSGVTQTPKHLITATGQRVTLRCSPRSGDLSVYWYQQSLDQGLQFLIQYYNGEERAKGNILERFSAQQFPDLHSELNLSSLELGDSALYFCASSVTAGGPYNEQFFGPGTRLTVL.

In its sample, this clonotype was seen many times. This chain links TRBV6-1 with TRBJ2-1, with TRBD2 matching over 9 bases. CDR1 is MNHNS, CDR2 SASEGT, per germline. V shed 6 bases, J shed 9 bases, and the junction held 15 bases outside the gene matches. CDR3 length: 16 amino acids. This CDR3 is CASSRAGTSRSGEQFF. CDR3 DNA sequence: TGTGCCAGCAGCCGAGCCGGGACTAGCAGGTCAGGTGAGCAGTTCTTC.

The chain combines TRBV18 with TRBJ1-5; a weak D match, TRBD1 (5 bases). CDR1 KGHSH and CDR2 LQKENI come from the germline V gene. The CDR3 spans 14 residues. The V end lost 2 bases, the J end lost 1 base, and 6 bases lay between the germline ends. The CDR3 region is CASSPAGSNQPQHF. In DNA, the CDR3 is TGTGCCAGCTCACCAGCAGGGAGCAATCAGCCCCAGCATTTT.

V usage is TRBV3-1 and J usage is TRBJ2-1; possibly TRBD2 for D (6 bases). The end of the DNA is better explained by TRBJ2-7, so the J call may be wrong. From germline, CDR1 is LGHDT and CDR2 YNNKEL (reference sequence). The CDR3 sequence is 18 residues long. Here the CDR3 DNA reads TGTGCCAGCAGCCAAGATCCTAGCGCCCATAGCTCCTACAATGAGCAGTACTTC. This codes for CASSQDPSAHSSYNEQYF.

This clonotype was observed once. V and J are TRBV7-2 and TRBJ2-2; 9 positions agree with TRBD1. Germline CDR1 is SGHTA and CDR2 is FQGNSA. V dropped 3 bases and J dropped 6; count of bases not matched to a gene: 5. CDR3 size: 15 residues. CDR3 nucleotides: TGTGCCAGCAGCTTGTACAGGGGGCCGGCCGGGGAGCTGTTTTTT. Translation: CASSLYRGPAGELFF.

V usage is TRBV20-1 and J usage is TRBJ1-5, with TRBD1 matching 9 bases. Germline assignment: CDR1 DFQATT and CDR2 SNEGSKA (reference sequence). J was trimmed by 0 bases and V by 3 bases; bases with no gene match: 9. This CDR3 region has 17 residues. This chain's CDR3 is CSASEPGTGYSNQPQHF. CDR3 sequence (DNA): TGCAGTGCTAGCGAACCGGGGACAGGGTATAGCAATCAGCCCCAGCATTTT.

The chain recombines TRBV20-1 with TRBJ1-1; TRBD1 agrees at 7 bases. The length of the CDR3 is 16 residues. In germline, CDR1 is DFQATT, CDR2 SNEGSKA (reference sequence). J lost 0 bases, V lost 1 base, and 8 bases had no gene match. For the CDR3, the DNA is TGCAGTGCTAGAGGGGGGCAGGGGGTAGTGAACACTGAAGCTTTCTTT. This encodes CSARGGQGVVNTEAFF.

This clonotype was counted once. Compared with germline, one end of the junction differs, possibly owing to a read error. The V gene is TRBV6-6, the J gene TRBJ2-5, with D possibly matching TRBD1 (6 bases). Germline assignment: CDR1 MNHNY and CDR2 SVGAGI (reference sequence). The CDR3 covers 14 residues. The CDR3 reads CASSPQGLQETQSF. The CDR3 DNA reads as TGTGCCAGCAGTCCACAGGGCCTTCAAGAGACCCAGTCCTTC.

The rearrangement joins TRBV20-1 to TRBJ2-3, with D possibly being TRBD1 or TRBD2 (6 bases each). The germline gives CDR1 DFQATT, CDR2 SNEGSKA (reference sequence). The CDR3 runs to 14 residues. Trimming took off 6 bases at V and 4 bases at J, with 17 bases between the two ends. The CDR3: CSARDSGAPDTQYF. The CDR3, as DNA: TGCAGTGCGCGGGACTCAGGGGCTCCAGATACGCAGTATTTT.

The gene calls are TRBV4-1 and TRBJ2-4; weak D call: TRBD1 (7 bases). The J call may be wrong; the DNA end is better matched by TRBJ2-7. CDR1 and CDR2 from the germline V gene are MGHRA and YSYEKL. The CDR3 covers 15 residues. CDR3 residues: CASSQAGGLHYEQYF. CDR3 DNA: TGCGCCAGCAGCCAAGCAGGGGGGCTCCACTACGAGCAGTACTTC.

The genes are TRBV20-1 and TRBJ1-1, with 11 bases lining up with TRBD1. Per germline, CDR1 DFQATT and CDR2 SNEGSKA (reference sequence). This CDR3 is 15 amino acids long. J gave up 5 bases and V 6 bases, and 11 bases lay outside the gene matches. The CDR3 is CSAIGQGARKTEAFF. DNA for the CDR3: TGCAGTGCCATAGGACAGGGGGCGAGAAAGACTGAAGCTTTCTTT.

This clonotype came up a few times. V gene TRBV2 combines with J gene TRBJ1-6; no firm D call. Trimming cost V 5 bases and J 6 bases, with 8 bases left between them. The CDR3 sequence is 13 residues long. Germline loops: CDR1 SNHLY, CDR2 FYNNEI. The CDR3 sequence: CASSPGPNSPLHF. In DNA form, the CDR3 reads TGTGCCAGCAGTCCCGGGCCTAATTCACCCCTCCACTTT.

The rearrangement links TRBV5-1 to TRBJ1-1, with 9 bases lining up with TRBD1. V lost 0 bases to trimming and J lost 3 bases; unmatched junction nucleotides: 6. CDR3 length: 16 residues. Germline assignment: CDR1 SGHRS and CDR2 YFSETQ. The CDR3 spells CASSLARDRAYTEAFF. DNA of the CDR3: TGCGCCAGCAGCTTGGCCCGGGACAGGGCTTACACTGAAGCTTTCTTT.

Here the CDR3 reads CASSSTDRGSGNTIYF. CDR3 bases: TGCGCCAGCAGCTCAACGGACAGGGGCTCTGGAAACACCATATATTTT. The rearrangement uses TRBV5-1 and TRBJ1-3; 9 nucleotides align to TRBD1. The V segment lost 3 bases and the J segment 0 bases; nucleotides outside the gene matches: 4. This CDR3 contains 16 residues. Germline CDR1 is SGHRS and CDR2 is YFSETQ. The complete variable domain, with remaining parts taken from reference TRBV5-1 and TRBJ1-3, reads KAGVTQTPRYLIKTRGQQVTLSCSPISGHRSVSWYQQTPGQGLQFLFEYFSETQRNKGNFPGRFSGRQFSNSRSEMNVSTLELGDSALYLCASSSTDRGSGNTIYFGEGSWLTVV.

The chain is built from TRBV6-5 and TRBJ2-3; 7 positions agree with TRBD2. Germline V gene lookup returns CDR1 MNHEY and CDR2 SVGAGI. V was pared by 2 bases and J by 2 bases, with 13 bases of the junction left unmatched. This CDR3 comprises 18 residues. CDR3 protein: CASSYMPAGSGSTDTQYF. The CDR3 nucleotides read TGTGCCAGCAGTTACATGCCCGCGGGTAGCGGGTCCACAGATACGCAGTATTTT.

This chain joins TRBV11-2 and TRBJ1-2; D gene ambiguous. This CDR3 is 17 amino acids long. Per the germline V gene, CDR1 is SGHAT and CDR2 is FQNNGV. V was trimmed by 9 bases and J by 0 bases, leaving 23 bases between them. DNA for the CDR3: TGTGCCAGTACCTACTTGGTAGGAGGCTCAGCTAACTATGGCTACACCTTC. The encoded protein is CASTYLVGGSANYGYTF.

The DNA for the CDR3 is TGCAGTGCTAGAGATAGGGGGTCGACAGGGTCAAGGGAGCAGTACTTC. This translates into CSARDRGSTGSREQYF. The J gene is TRBJ2-5, the V gene TRBV20-1, with 7 positions matching TRBD1. The germline V gene has CDR1 DFQATT and CDR2 SNEGSKA (reference sequence). The ends lost 0 bases at V and 11 bases at J; junction bases unmatched: 18. CDR3 length: 16 amino acids.

The CDR3: CASRRDSEYTEAFF. CDR3 nucleotide sequence: TGTGCCAGCAGGAGGGACAGCGAGTACACTGAAGCTTTCTTT. The V gene is TRBV27, the J gene TRBJ1-1; 7 positions match TRBD1. Germline trimming cut 6 bases from V and 3 bases from J; bases unmatched to any gene: 7. This CDR3 contains 14 residues. Germline V gene lookup returns CDR1 MNHEY and CDR2 SMNVEV (reference sequence).

This clonotype was counted only a few times. The rearrangement joins TRBV5-1 to TRBJ2-3, with 9 bases matching TRBD1. The trim removed 0 bases at V and 0 bases at J, leaving 11 bases unmatched. CDR1 SGHRS and CDR2 YFSETQ come from the germline V gene. The CDR3 sequence is 19 residues long. This chain's CDR3 is CASSLGPNRGPSSTDTQYF. The CDR3 DNA is TGCGCCAGCAGCTTGGGCCCCAACAGGGGGCCGTCAAGCACAGATACGCAGTATTTT.

The chain combines TRBV5-1 with TRBJ2-1; 11 nucleotides line up with TRBD1. The trim removed 0 bases at V and 8 bases at J, leaving 4 bases unmatched. Germline assignment: CDR1 SGHRS and CDR2 YFSETQ. This CDR3 is built from 15 residues. The CDR3 loop is CASSLGGQGVDEQFF. Written as DNA, the CDR3 is TGCGCCAGCAGCTTGGGGGGACAGGGGGTCGATGAGCAGTTCTTC.

The genes are TRBV10-3 and TRBJ1-5, with TRBD1 matching over 11 bases. The CDR3 is 17 amino acids. Germline CDR1 ENHRY, CDR2 SYGVKD. After removal of 5 bases from V and 3 bases from J, the junction contained 9 bases not matched to a gene. The CDR3 protein is CAISPGQGDLNNQPQHF. DNA for the CDR3: TGTGCCATCAGTCCGGGACAGGGGGATCTGAACAATCAGCCCCAGCATTTT.